This TCR beta chain was sequenced during a study of shared clonotypes between healthy human individuals. Findings of the study overall: It was the few donors that limited the genetic and exposure-history diversity represented.

The authors' processing: For the immunoSEQ data, sequences were junction-only without quality scores, so filtering differed. The repertoire was sequenced with immunoSEQ multiplex PCR; TCRdb's copy has only in-frame clones and lacks some. V, J and clone size derive from that table, while D and trimming were established from the DNA sequence. The sample lists hundreds of thousands of clones; more than 75% were seen once. For this clone: The antigen remains unidentified.

The CDR3 loop spans 16 amino acids. V lost 2 bases, J lost 0 bases, and 5 bases stayed unmatched. The germline V gene encodes CDR1 MDHEN and CDR2 SYDVKM. The receptor's source is a woman aged 40 to 49 in good health. Some clones in this sample may be carry-over from other donors' samples. Material: PBMCs. The V call is TRBV28, the J call TRBJ2-7; 9 nucleotides line up with TRBD1. CDR3 DNA: TGTGCCAGCAGTTTACGGACAGGGGCTTCCTCCTACGAGCAGTACTTC. Its protein product is CASSLRTGASSYEQYF.